Sequencing of this T cell receptor (beta chain) was carried out in a study of PD-1 blockade in classical Hodgkin lymphoma. Turning to the study itself: Intravenous delivery of nivolumab at 3 mg/kg to patients occurred every 2 weeks. Study-level findings and limits: Those achieving complete response showed baseline diversity like newly diagnosed patients. With respect to the repertoire differences, their causes, possibly disease activity or prior therapy, remain undefined. Compared with healthy donors, newly diagnosed patients reportedly showed lower baseline TCR diversity.

Every single patient, without exception, relapsed after autologous stem cell transplantation, and brentuximab vedotin exposure varied. Clones were sequenced by immunoSEQ multiplex PCR, and TCRdb holds only the in-frame ones, with some missing. Of about 43,000 clones listed, 65% to 85% are singletons. The CDR3 runs 16 residues. J gave up 4 bases and V 5 bases, and 4 bases lay outside the gene matches. Germline V gives CDR1 SGHVS, CDR2 FQNEAQ. Remarks on this clone: What it binds is unknown.

Source: peripheral blood mononuclear cells (PBMCs), taken before the second cycle of nivolumab. The chain uses TRBV7-8 and TRBJ2-1, with 14 nucleotides matching TRBD2. The origin of this receptor is a human donor with classical Hodgkin lymphoma. CDR3 DNA: TGTGCCAGCAGCGTAGGACTAGCGGGAGGATACAATGAGCAGTTCTTC. This codes for CASSVGLAGGYNEQFF.